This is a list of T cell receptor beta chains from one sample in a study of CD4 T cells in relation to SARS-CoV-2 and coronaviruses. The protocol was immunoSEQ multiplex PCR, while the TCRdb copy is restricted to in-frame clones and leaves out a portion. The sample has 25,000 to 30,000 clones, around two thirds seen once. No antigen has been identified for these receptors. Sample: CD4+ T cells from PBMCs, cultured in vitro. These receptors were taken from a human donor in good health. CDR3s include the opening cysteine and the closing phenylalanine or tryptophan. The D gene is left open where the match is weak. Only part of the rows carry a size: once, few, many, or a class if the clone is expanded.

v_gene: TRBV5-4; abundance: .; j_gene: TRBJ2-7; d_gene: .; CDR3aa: CASSLGGEQYF; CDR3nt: TGTGCCAGCAGCTTAGGGGGCGAGCAGTACTTC
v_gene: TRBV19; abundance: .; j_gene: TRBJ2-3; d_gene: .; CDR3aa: CASARVGTDTQYF; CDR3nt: TGTGCCAGTGCCCGGGTCGGAACAGATACGCAGTATTTT
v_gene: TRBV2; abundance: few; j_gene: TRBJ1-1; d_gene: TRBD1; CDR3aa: CASSASRGPGTEAFF; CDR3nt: TGTGCCAGCAGTGCTTCCAGGGGGCCCGGGACTGAAGCTTTCTTT
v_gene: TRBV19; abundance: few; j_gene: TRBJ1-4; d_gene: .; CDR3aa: CASSDQIGEKLFF; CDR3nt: TGTGCCAGTTCGGACCAAATAGGGGAAAAACTGTTTTTT
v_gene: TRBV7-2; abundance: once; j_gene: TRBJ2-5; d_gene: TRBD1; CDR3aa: CASSQGQGKETQYF; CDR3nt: TGTGCCAGCAGCCAGGGACAGGGAAAAGAGACCCAGTACTTC
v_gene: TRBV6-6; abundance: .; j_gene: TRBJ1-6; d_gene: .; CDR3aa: CASRNGGPNSPLHF; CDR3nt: TGTGCCAGCAGAAATGGGGGTCCTAATTCACCCCTCCACTTT
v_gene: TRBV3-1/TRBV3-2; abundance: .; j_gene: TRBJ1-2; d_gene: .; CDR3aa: CASSQRPGTYNYGYTF; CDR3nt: TGTGCCAGCAGCCAAAGGCCCGGGACTTATAACTATGGCTACACCTTC
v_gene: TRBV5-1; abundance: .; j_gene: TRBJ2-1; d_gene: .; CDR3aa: CASSVDSSSYNEQFF; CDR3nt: TGCGCCAGCAGCGTGGACTCTAGCTCCTACAATGAGCAGTTCTTC
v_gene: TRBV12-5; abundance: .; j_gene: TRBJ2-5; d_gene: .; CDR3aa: CASGPGEEGETQYF; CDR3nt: TGTGCTAGTGGTCCGGGAGAAGAGGGAGAGACCCAGTACTTC
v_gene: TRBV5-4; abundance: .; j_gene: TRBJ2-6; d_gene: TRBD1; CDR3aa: CASRGGQGSVAGANVLTF; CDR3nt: TGTGCCAGCAGGGGTGGACAGGGGAGCGTTGCTGGGGCCAACGTCCTGACTTTC
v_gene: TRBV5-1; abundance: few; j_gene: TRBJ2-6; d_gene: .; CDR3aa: CASSLGGSSGANVLTF; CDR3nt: TGCGCCAGCAGCTTGGGAGGAAGCTCTGGGGCCAACGTCCTGACTTTC
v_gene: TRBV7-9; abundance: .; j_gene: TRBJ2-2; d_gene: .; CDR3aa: CASSLRGVYGDTGELFF; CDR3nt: TGTGCCAGCAGCCTGAGGGGAGTCTATGGGGACACCGGGGAGCTGTTTTTT
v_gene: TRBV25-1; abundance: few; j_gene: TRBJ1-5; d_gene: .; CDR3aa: CASSDRYSNQPQHF; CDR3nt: TGTGCCAGCAGTGACAGATATAGCAATCAGCCCCAGCATTTT
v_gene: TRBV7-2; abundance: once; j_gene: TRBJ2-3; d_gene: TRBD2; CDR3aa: CASSLAASGRVSQYF; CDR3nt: TGTGCCAGCAGCTTAGCTGCTAGCGGGAGGGTCTCGCAGTATTTT
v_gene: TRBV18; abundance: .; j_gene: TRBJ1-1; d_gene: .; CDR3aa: CASSPPNGNTEAFF; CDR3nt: TGTGCCAGCTCACCACCGAACGGGAACACTGAAGCTTTCTTT
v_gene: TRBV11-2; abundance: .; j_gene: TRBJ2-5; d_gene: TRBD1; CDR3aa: CASSLDLQGASQETQYF; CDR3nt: TGTGCCAGCAGCTTAGATCTGCAGGGGGCTAGCCAAGAGACCCAGTACTTC
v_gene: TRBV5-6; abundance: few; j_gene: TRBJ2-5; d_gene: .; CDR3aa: CASSLRVETQYF; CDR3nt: TGTGCCAGCAGCTTACGAGTGGAGACCCAGTACTTC
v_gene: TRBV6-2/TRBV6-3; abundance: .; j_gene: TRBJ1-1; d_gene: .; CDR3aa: CASSFDRINTEAFF; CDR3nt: TGTGCCAGCAGTTTCGACAGGATAAACACTGAAGCTTTCTTT
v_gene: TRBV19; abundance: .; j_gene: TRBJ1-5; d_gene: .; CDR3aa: CASSPRTERPQHF; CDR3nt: TGTGCCAGTAGTCCTCGGACGGAGCGGCCCCAGCATTTT
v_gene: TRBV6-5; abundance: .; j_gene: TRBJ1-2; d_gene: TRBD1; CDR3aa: CASRSTGVYGYTF; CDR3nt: TGTGCCAGCAGATCCACAGGGGTCTATGGCTACACCTTC
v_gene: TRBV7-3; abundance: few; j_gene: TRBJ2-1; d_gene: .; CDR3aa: CASSLGQGAYNEQFF; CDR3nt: TGTGCCAGCAGCTTGGGCCAGGGCGCTTACAATGAGCAGTTCTTC
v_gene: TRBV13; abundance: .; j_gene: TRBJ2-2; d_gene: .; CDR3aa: CASSLDPAPGELFF; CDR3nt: TGTGCCAGCAGCTTAGACCCTGCACCCGGGGAGCTGTTTTTT
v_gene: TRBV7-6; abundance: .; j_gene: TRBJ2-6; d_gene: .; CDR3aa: CASSLVVAASSGANVLTF; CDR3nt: TGTGCCAGCAGCTTAGTGGTAGCGGCTAGCTCTGGGGCCAACGTCCTGACTTTC
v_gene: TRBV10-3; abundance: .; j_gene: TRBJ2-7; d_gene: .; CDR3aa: CAISGDQGPNEQYF; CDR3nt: TGTGCCATCAGTGGCGATCAGGGGCCCAACGAGCAGTACTTC
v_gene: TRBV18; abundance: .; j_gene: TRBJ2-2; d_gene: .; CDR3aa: CASSPPVSHGELFF; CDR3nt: TGTGCCAGCTCACCACCGGTCTCTCACGGGGAGCTGTTTTTT
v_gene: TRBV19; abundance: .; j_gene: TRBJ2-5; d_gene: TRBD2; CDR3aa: CASTPGSGGAGSRQTQYF; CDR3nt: TGTGCCAGTACCCCGGGGAGCGGGGGGGCCGGGTCGAGACAGACCCAGTACTTC
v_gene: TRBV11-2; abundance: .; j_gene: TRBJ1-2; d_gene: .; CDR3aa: CASSLRSVGDGYTF; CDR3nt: TGTGCCAGCAGCTTACGATCGGTGGGTGACGGCTACACCTTC
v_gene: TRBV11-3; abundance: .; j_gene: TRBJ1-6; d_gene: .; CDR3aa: CASSYSGHPNSPLHF; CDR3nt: TGTGCCAGCAGCTATTCGGGACACCCTAATTCACCCCTCCACTTT
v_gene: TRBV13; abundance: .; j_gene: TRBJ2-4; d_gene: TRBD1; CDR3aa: CASSPPPGQGRNQYF; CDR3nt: TGTGCCAGCAGCCCCCCCCCGGGACAGGGGAGGAATCAGTACTTC
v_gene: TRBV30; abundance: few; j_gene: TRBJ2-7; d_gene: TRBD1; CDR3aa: CAWQGESYEQYF; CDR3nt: TGTGCCTGGCAGGGGGAGTCCTACGAGCAGTACTTC
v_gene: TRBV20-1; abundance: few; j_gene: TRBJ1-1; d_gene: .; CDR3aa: CSASLEATEAFF; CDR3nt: TGCAGTGCTAGTTTGGAGGCCACTGAAGCTTTCTTT
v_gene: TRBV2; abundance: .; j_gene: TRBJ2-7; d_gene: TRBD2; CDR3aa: CASRKGLAHEQYF; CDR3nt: TGTGCCAGCAGGAAAGGACTAGCCCACGAGCAGTACTTC
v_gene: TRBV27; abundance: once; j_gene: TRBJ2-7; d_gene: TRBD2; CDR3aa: CASSRGRGGYEQYF; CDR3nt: TGTGCCAGCTCCCGTGGGAGGGGTGGATACGAGCAGTACTTC
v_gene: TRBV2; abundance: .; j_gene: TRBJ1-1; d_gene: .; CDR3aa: CASSEVGGVKTFF; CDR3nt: TGTGCCAGCAGTGAAGTGGGGGGGGTAAAGACTTTCTTT
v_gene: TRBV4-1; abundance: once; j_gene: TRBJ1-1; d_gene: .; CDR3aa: CASSQFTDSVERSEAFF; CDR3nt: TGCGCCAGCAGCCAATTTACGGATTCAGTTGAGAGGTCTGAAGCTTTCTTT
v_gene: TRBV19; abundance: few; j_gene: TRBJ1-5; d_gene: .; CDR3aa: CASSDQRTEPQHF; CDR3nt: TGTGCCAGTAGTGACCAGAGAACGGAGCCCCAGCATTTT
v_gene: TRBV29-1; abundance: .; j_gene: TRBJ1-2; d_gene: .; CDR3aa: CSVGTLGQRTGGYTF; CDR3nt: TGCAGCGTTGGGACGCTGGGACAACGAACGGGAGGCTACACCTTC
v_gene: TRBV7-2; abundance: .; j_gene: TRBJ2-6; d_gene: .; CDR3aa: CASSLVSGANVLTF; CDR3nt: TGTGCCAGCAGCTTAGTTTCTGGGGCCAACGTCCTGACTTTC
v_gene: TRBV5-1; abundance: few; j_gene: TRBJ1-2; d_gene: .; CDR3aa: CASSVSKEGGHGYTF; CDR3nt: TGCGCCAGCAGCGTATCAAAGGAAGGGGGGCATGGCTACACCTTC
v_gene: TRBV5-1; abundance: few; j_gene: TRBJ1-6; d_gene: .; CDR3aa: CASSLGGSSYNSPLHF; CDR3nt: TGCGCCAGCAGCTTGGGGGGGAGCTCCTATAATTCACCCCTCCACTTT
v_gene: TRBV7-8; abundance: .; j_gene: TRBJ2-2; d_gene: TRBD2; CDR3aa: CASSLTPGLAGGSTGELFF; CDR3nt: TGTGCCAGCAGCTTAACCCCGGGACTAGCGGGAGGGAGCACCGGGGAGCTGTTTTTT
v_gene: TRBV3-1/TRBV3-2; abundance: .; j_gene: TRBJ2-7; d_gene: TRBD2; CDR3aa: CASSQERGTSGSSYEQYF; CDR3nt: TGTGCCAGCAGCCAAGAGCGAGGGACTAGCGGCAGCTCCTACGAGCAGTACTTC
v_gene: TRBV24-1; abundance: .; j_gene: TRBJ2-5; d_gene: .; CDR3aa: CATSDLETQYF; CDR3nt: TGTGCCACCAGTGATTTGGAGACCCAGTACTTC